These T cell receptor beta chains were read from a single sample in a study of T cell responses to AZD1222 COVID-19 vaccine. Data came from immunoSEQ multiplex PCR; TCRdb stores just in-frame clones and leaves some out. Of 80,000 or so clones listed, approximately 83% are singletons. The sample consisted of peripheral blood, taken 28 days after the second AZD1222 dose. These receptors were obtained from an adult who received the AZD1222 COVID-19 vaccine. CDR3s include the opening cysteine and the closing phenylalanine or tryptophan. D genes are given only for firm matches. Clone size is given for some rows only: seen once, a few or many times, or a class if the clone is expanded.

TRBJ2-5 TRBV11-2 NA NA CASSLDSVGGQETQYF TGTGCCAGCAGCTTAGATTCTGTGGGGGGCCAAGAGACCCAGTACTTC
TRBJ1-5 TRBV5-5 NA NA CASSSGVGINQPQHF TGTGCCAGCAGCTCCGGTGTAGGGATCAATCAGCCCCAGCATTTT
TRBJ2-1 TRBV2 NA NA CASSGGPGEQFF TGTGCCAGCAGTGGGGGGCCTGGTGAGCAGTTCTTC
TRBJ1-1 TRBV29-1 NA NA CSVEGGAAGAFF TGCAGCGTTGAAGGAGGGGCGGCGGGAGCTTTCTTT
TRBJ1-6 TRBV27 NA NA CASRSLVSNSPLHF TGTGCCAGCAGATCGTTAGTATCTAATTCACCCCTCCACTTT
TRBJ2-5 TRBV28 NA NA CASRRGNLQETQYF TGTGCCAGCCGACGCGGAAACCTCCAAGAGACCCAGTACTTC
TRBJ2-2 TRBV12-3/TRBV12-4 few NA CASSFLGFELFF TGTGCCAGCAGTTTCTTAGGCTTCGAGCTGTTTTTT
TRBJ2-6 TRBV4-1 NA NA CASSQDSAGANVLTF TGCGCCAGCAGCCAAGATTCGGCTGGGGCCAACGTCCTGACTTTC
TRBJ2-2 TRBV28 once TRBD1 CASSPGQGGSGVTGELFF TGTGCCAGCAGCCCGGGACAGGGCGGGAGCGGGGTAACCGGGGAGCTGTTTTTT
TRBJ2-1 TRBV5-1 NA TRBD2 CASSLDGGVYNEQFF TGCGCCAGCAGCTTGGATGGGGGGGTCTACAATGAGCAGTTCTTC
TRBJ1-4 TRBV5-1 NA NA CASSLGGKSNEKLFF TGCGCCAGCAGCTTGGGTGGGAAATCTAATGAAAAACTGTTTTTT
TRBJ2-3 TRBV5-6 NA TRBD1 CASSLRVGTGGTDTQYF TGTGCCAGCAGCTTGAGGGTCGGGACAGGGGGCACAGATACGCAGTATTTT
TRBJ1-1 TRBV14 NA NA CASSQEWGTEAFF TGTGCCAGCAGCCAAGAGTGGGGGACTGAAGCTTTCTTT
TRBJ2-3 TRBV13 NA TRBD2 CASSSGLAMTDTQYF TGTGCCAGCAGCTCAGGACTAGCGATGACAGATACGCAGTATTTT
TRBJ2-2 TRBV7-7 NA TRBD1 CASSLRTGRTGELFF TGTGCTAGCAGCCTGCGGACAGGGAGAACCGGGGAGCTGTTTTTT
TRBJ2-5 TRBV3-1/TRBV3-2 NA TRBD2 CASSALRGGLETQYF TGTGCCAGCAGCGCCCTGCGGGGGGGCCTTGAGACCCAGTACTTC
TRBJ1-1 TRBV14 once NA CASSQGWGYTEAFF TGTGCCAGCAGCCAAGGGTGGGGGTACACTGAAGCTTTCTTT
TRBJ2-7 TRBV7-2 NA TRBD1 CASSLRTGWEYEQYF TGTGCCAGCAGCTTACGGACAGGGTGGGAATACGAGCAGTACTTC
TRBJ2-3 TRBV7-2 once NA CASSEGLDTDTQYF TGTGCCAGCAGCGAAGGACTCGACACAGATACGCAGTATTTT
TRBJ2-3 TRBV19 NA NA CASSMARYSTDTQYF TGTGCCAGTAGTATGGCACGGTACAGCACAGATACGCAGTATTTT
TRBJ2-3 TRBV5-1 NA NA CASSLDSRVTSTDTQYF TGCGCCAGCAGCTTGGATTCGCGCGTAACTAGCACAGATACGCAGTATTTT
TRBJ1-1 TRBV6-4 NA NA CASSPDAGFGTEAFF TGTGCCAGCAGTCCCGACGCAGGATTTGGCACTGAAGCTTTCTTT
TRBJ2-7 TRBV6-6 NA NA CASSLDGYEQYF TGTGCCAGCAGTCTGGACGGATACGAGCAGTACTTC
TRBJ1-2 TRBV28 NA NA CASSSTGRGYTF TGTGCCAGCAGTTCCACCGGTCGGGGCTACACCTTC
TRBJ2-1 TRBV7-7 NA TRBD2 CASSEAGGYEQFF TGTGCTAGCAGTGAGGCGGGGGGATATGAGCAGTTCTTC
TRBJ1-1 TRBV29-1 NA NA CSVEVTLNTEAFF TGCAGCGTTGAAGTTACATTGAACACTGAAGCTTTCTTT
TRBJ1-2 TRBV5-4 NA NA CASDWRGNYGYTF TGTGCCAGCGATTGGAGGGGGAACTATGGCTACACCTTC
TRBJ1-3 TRBV7-9 few NA CASSLVISGNTIYF TGTGCCAGCAGCCTTGTGATCTCTGGAAACACCATATATTTT
TRBJ1-5 TRBV4-1 NA TRBD1 CASSQDRGPIPPQHF TGCGCCAGCAGCCAAGACAGGGGGCCTATCCCGCCCCAGCATTTT
TRBJ1-1 TRBV7-8 NA NA CASSLNDGQMNTEAFF TGTGCCAGCAGTCTAAATGATGGACAAATGAACACTGAAGCTTTCTTT
TRBJ1-2 TRBV15 NA NA CATSNPSGAGGYTF TGTGCCACCAGCAACCCCTCCGGGGCGGGAGGCTACACCTTC
TRBJ1-5 TRBV2 NA TRBD1 CASSGPGQPNQPQHF TGTGCCAGCAGTGGTCCGGGACAGCCCAATCAGCCCCAGCATTTT
TRBJ1-3 TRBV6-5 NA NA CASSSGTSGNTIYF TGTGCCAGCAGTTCGGGAACCTCTGGAAACACCATATATTTT
TRBJ1-6 TRBV25-1 NA NA CASSETSRAANSPLHF TGTGCCAGCAGTGAAACAAGTAGGGCAGCTAATTCACCCCTCCACTTT
TRBJ1-1 TRBV5-4 NA NA CASSLVLPGPKLNTEAFF TGTGCCAGCAGCTTGGTCTTACCGGGACCGAAACTGAACACTGAAGCTTTCTTT
TRBJ1-2 TRBV5-4 NA NA CASTPLGSGDGYTF TGTGCCAGCACGCCCTTAGGGAGTGGAGATGGCTACACCTTC
TRBJ2-1 TRBV4-1 NA TRBD2 CASSQDLGLAGGPNEQFF TGCGCCAGCAGCCAAGATCTCGGACTAGCGGGGGGGCCAAATGAGCAGTTCTTC
TRBJ1-4 TRBV30 NA NA CAWSSYEKLFF TGTGCCTGGAGCTCTTATGAAAAACTGTTTTTT
TRBJ2-6 TRBV4-2 NA NA CASSPVNSGANVLTF TGTGCCAGCAGCCCAGTAAACTCTGGGGCCAACGTCCTGACTTTC
TRBJ1-2 TRBV28 NA TRBD1 CASSSPWDRAHGYTF TGTGCCAGCAGTTCCCCATGGGACAGGGCCCATGGCTACACCTTC
TRBJ1-6 TRBV15 NA NA CATSRDYTPNNSPLHF TGTGCCACCAGCAGGGATTATACGCCAAATAATTCACCCCTCCACTTT
TRBJ1-1 TRBV6-5 NA NA CASRRNTEAFF TGTGCCAGCAGGCGGAACACTGAAGCTTTCTTT
TRBJ1-1 TRBV19 NA NA CASRDPQGWNTEAFF TGTGCCAGTAGAGATCCACAGGGTTGGAACACTGAAGCTTTCTTT
TRBJ2-2 TRBV7-9 NA TRBD1 CASSVRQGLGSAGELFF TGTGCCAGCAGCGTACGACAGGGGCTCGGTTCTGCCGGGGAGCTGTTTTTT
TRBJ2-3 TRBV28 once NA CASSFVGADTQYF TGTGCCAGCAGTTTTGTCGGCGCAGATACGCAGTATTTT
TRBJ1-3 TRBV11-2 NA NA CASSLGQASSGNTIYF TGTGCCAGCAGCTTAGGACAAGCGAGCTCTGGAAACACCATATATTTT
TRBJ2-7 TRBV15 NA NA CATSRDRSSYEQYF TGTGCCACCAGCAGGGACAGAAGCTCCTACGAGCAGTACTTC
TRBJ2-1 TRBV30 NA NA CAWSKVGYNEQFF TGTGCCTGGAGTAAGGTGGGATACAATGAGCAGTTCTTC
TRBJ1-2 TRBV4-2 once NA CASSQGEETVYGYTF TGTGCCAGCAGCCAAGGGGAAGAGACAGTCTATGGCTACACCTTC
TRBJ1-1 TRBV18 NA TRBD1 CASSSGQVEAFF TGTGCCAGCTCATCGGGACAGGTTGAAGCTTTCTTT
TRBJ2-7 TRBV6-5 NA NA CASSPPGGSYEQYF TGTGCCAGCAGCCCCCCCGGCGGGTCCTACGAGCAGTACTTC
TRBJ1-4 TRBV18 NA NA CASSPGHLRANEKLFF TGTGCCAGCTCACCGGGACACCTCAGGGCCAATGAAAAACTGTTTTTT
TRBJ2-1 TRBV28 NA NA CATKREAEYNEQFF TGTGCCACCAAGAGGGAAGCGGAGTACAATGAGCAGTTCTTC
TRBJ2-1 TRBV4-1 NA TRBD2 CASSQYRLAGGGNEQFF TGCGCCAGCAGCCAGTACCGACTAGCGGGGGGAGGTAATGAGCAGTTCTTC
TRBJ1-2 TRBV4-1 NA NA CASSLRDTVRANYGYTF TGCGCCAGCAGCCTTCGGGACACGGTTCGGGCTAACTATGGCTACACCTTC
TRBJ2-2 TRBV9 NA NA CASSKHTGELFF TGTGCCAGCAGCAAACACACCGGGGAGCTGTTTTTT
TRBJ2-3 TRBV3-1/TRBV3-2 NA TRBD1 CASRRTQGADTQYF TGTGCCAGCAGGCGAACACAGGGGGCGGATACGCAGTATTTT
TRBJ2-7 TRBV7-2 NA NA CASSLRVGEGIYEQYF TGTGCCAGCAGCTTAAGGGTGGGTGAGGGGATCTACGAGCAGTACTTC
TRBJ2-3 TRBV13 NA NA CASSPLLPGGGADTQYF TGTGCCAGCAGCCCCCTTCTTCCAGGAGGAGGCGCAGATACGCAGTATTTT
TRBJ2-2 TRBV9 NA NA CASSVYGTPTGELFF TGTGCCAGCAGCGTATATGGGACTCCCACCGGGGAGCTGTTTTTT